Listed below are T cell receptor beta chains from one sample, sequenced in a study of blood T cell repertoires in COVID-19. The table came from immunoSEQ multiplex PCR; TCRdb's copy has only in-frame clones and leaves some out. The table lists 280,000 or so clones, approximately 85% of them singletons. Sequenced: PBMCs or T cells enriched from blood (not recorded which). The source is a man in his thirties or forties who had recovered from COVID-19. CDR3s include the opening cysteine and the closing phenylalanine or tryptophan. The D gene is left open where the match is weak. Not every row has a clone size; where given, it reads once, few, many or a size class.

v_gene	abundance	d_gene	j_gene	CDR3nt	CDR3aa
TRBV3-1/TRBV3-2	once	TRBD1	TRBJ1-2	TGTGCCAGCAGCGCGGGACAGAACTATGGCTACACCTTC	CASSAGQNYGYTF
TRBV4-3	once	NA	TRBJ1-3	TGCGCCAGCAGCCCAGTACAGGGTGGAGGAAACACCATATATTTT	CASSPVQGGGNTIYF
TRBV7-9	NA	TRBD1	TRBJ1-5	TGTGCCAGCAGCTTACAAGGACAGGTAGTTCAGCCCCAGCATTTT	CASSLQGQVVQPQHF
TRBV27	few	TRBD1	TRBJ1-5	TGTGCCAGCGGGGGGGGACAGGCAGCGGGTCAGCCCCAGCATTTT	CASGGGQAAGQPQHF
TRBV27	NA	TRBD1	TRBJ1-1	TGTGCCAGCAGTTGGACAGGGGGCAGGACTGAAGCTTTCTTT	CASSWTGGRTEAFF
TRBV9	once	TRBD2	TRBJ2-3	TGTGCCAGCAGCCTCGGACTAGCGGGGGTTACGCAGTATTTT	CASSLGLAGVTQYF
TRBV6-5	NA	TRBD2	TRBJ2-2	TGTGCCAGCAGTAGCGGGGGGGCCGCCGGGGAGCTGTTTTTT	CASSSGGAAGELFF
TRBV5-1	NA	TRBD1	TRBJ1-2	TGCGCCAGCCGAATAGGGTACAGGGGGCGCGACTATGGCTACACCTTC	CASRIGYRGRDYGYTF
TRBV24-1	NA	TRBD2	TRBJ2-2	TGTGCCACCAGTGCCTTACCGACTAGCGGGAGCACCGGGGAGCTGTTTTTT	CATSALPTSGSTGELFF
TRBV4-2	NA	TRBD1	TRBJ2-7	TGTGCCAGCAGCAGGCCACAGGGGGCGGGCTCCTACGAGCAGTACTTC	CASSRPQGAGSYEQYF
TRBV5-1	NA	NA	TRBJ1-3	TGCGCCAGCAGCTTGGGTGCGGGCTCTGGAAACACCATATATTTT	CASSLGAGSGNTIYF
TRBV6-5	NA	TRBD1	TRBJ1-4	TGTGCCAGCAGGCGACAGGGTAATGAAAAACTGTTTTTT	CASRRQGNEKLFF
TRBV28	once	NA	TRBJ1-4	TGTGCCGCTCGAAGGGGTAGGACCTCTGATGAAAAACTGTTTTTT	CAARRGRTSDEKLFF
TRBV6-5	NA	NA	TRBJ1-1	TGTGCCAGCAGCCAGGGGACGGCTGCTTTCTTT	CASSQGTAAFF
TRBV5-1	NA	NA	TRBJ1-6	TGCGCCAGCCAACCTAGGCCGGGGGATAATTCACCCCTCCACTTT	CASQPRPGDNSPLHF
TRBV5-1	NA	TRBD1	TRBJ2-1	TGCGCCAGCAGCTTAGGGACAGGGGGCTCGATGAGCTCCTACAATGAGCAGTTCTTC	CASSLGTGGSMSSYNEQFF
TRBV7-2	once	NA	TRBJ2-4	TGTGCCAGCAGCTTAGCGGGAGGAGGCAAAAACATTCAGTACTTC	CASSLAGGGKNIQYF
TRBV6-5	NA	TRBD1	TRBJ1-1	TGTGCCAGCAGACGCGGACAGGACCTATTTGCTGAAGCTTTCTTT	CASRRGQDLFAEAFF
TRBV5-1	NA	TRBD2	TRBJ2-1	TGCGCCAGCAGCTTGGCGCCGGGACTAGCCTCCTACAATGAGCAGTTCTTC	CASSLAPGLASYNEQFF
TRBV5-8	few	NA	TRBJ1-2	TGTGCCAGCAGCTTTCAGGCAGGGAATTATTATGGCTACACCTTC	CASSFQAGNYYGYTF
TRBV12-3/TRBV12-4	NA	NA	TRBJ2-7	TGTGCCAGCAGTTCCCTGGTAGCTGGGGAGCAGTACTTC	CASSSLVAGEQYF
TRBV4-1	NA	TRBD1	TRBJ2-7	TGCGCCAGCAGCCATATCGAGGGGGCCGAGCAGTACTTC	CASSHIEGAEQYF
TRBV30	NA	NA	TRBJ1-2	TGTGCCTGGAATCCTCGGGGAAGGGACTATGGCTACACCTTC	CAWNPRGRDYGYTF
TRBV7-6	NA	NA	TRBJ2-7	TGTGCCAGCAGCTTAGCGTTACAGGGTCACTACGAGCAGTACTTC	CASSLALQGHYEQYF
TRBV25-1	NA	NA	TRBJ1-1	TGTGCCAGCAGTGAGTGGAGGGAGGGTTCTGAAGCTTTCTTT	CASSEWREGSEAFF
TRBV7-2	NA	NA	TRBJ1-2	TGTGCCAGCAGCTTAGCGGGGCGGAGCCTTGGCTACACCTTC	CASSLAGRSLGYTF